Below are 19 T cell receptor beta chains sequenced from a single sample in a study of OX40 agonist ivuxolimab in advanced cancers. TCRdb's table, derived via immunoSEQ multiplex PCR, lists solely in-frame clones and lacks some. The repertoire holds some 46,000 clones, with around 89% as singletons. The starting material was CD4+ or CD8+ T cells sorted from blood, obtained in a trial of the OX40 agonist ivuxolimab. Receptors were obtained from an adult with an advanced solid tumor such as melanoma, head and neck, liver or kidney cancer.

This clone appeared a few times. The J gene is TRBJ2-7, the V gene TRBV9, with D perhaps matching TRBD1 (6 bases). CDR1 SGDLS and CDR2 YYNGEE come from the germline V gene. The CDR3 sequence is 14 residues long. V lost 4 bases to trimming and J lost 5 bases, with 16 bases between them. The CDR3 region has the DNA TGTGCCAGCAGCCCCTCACAGGGATACAACGAGCAGTACTTC. Translated: CASSPSQGYNEQYF.

A single count supports this clone. The rearrangement uses TRBV27 and TRBJ1-1; 7 bases are shared with TRBD1. The germline gives CDR1 MNHEY, CDR2 SMNVEV (reference sequence). The CDR3 consists of 12 residues. The trim removed 10 bases at V and 3 bases at J, leaving 5 bases unmatched. The CDR3 coding sequence is TGTGCCACCAGGGGGGCAGACACTGAAGCTTTCTTT. Translation gives CATRGADTEAFF.

The table lists this clone with a count of one. The chain couples TRBV7-2 to TRBJ1-1; D unclear. Trimming removed 4 bases at V and 4 bases at J, with 13 bases between. Per germline, CDR1 SGHTA and CDR2 FQGNSA. This CDR3 has 14 residues. In DNA form, the CDR3 reads TGTGCCAGCAGCTCGCAAGGTCATGGCACTGAAGCTTTCTTT. It yields the protein CASSSQGHGTEAFF.

This rearrangement joins TRBV12-5 to TRBJ1-1; D gene unclear. The germline V and J ends were trimmed by 2 bases and 1 base, with 20 bases remaining between them. Germline CDR1 LGHNT, CDR2 FRNRAP. This CDR3 is built from 18 residues. The CDR3 reads CASGLNWEVREKNTEAFF. DNA for the CDR3: TGTGCTAGTGGTTTGAACTGGGAGGTTCGGGAAAAGAACACTGAAGCTTTCTTT.

Only one count was recorded for this clone. The chain carries TRBV4-1 and TRBJ1-5, with D perhaps matching TRBD1 (6 bases). The ends were cut back, 4 bases at V and 6 bases at J, with 16 bases in the middle. Germline V gene sequence: CDR1 MGHRA, CDR2 YSYEKL. This CDR3 spans 15 amino acids. Here the CDR3 reads CASSLTDRLSQPQHF. The CDR3 coding sequence is TGCGCCAGCAGCCTGACTGACAGGCTATCTCAGCCCCAGCATTTT.

The chain links TRBV6-6 to TRBJ1-2; 8 nucleotides agree with TRBD1. The length of the CDR3 is 16 residues. Germline loops: CDR1 MNHNY, CDR2 SVGAGI (reference sequence). With V trimmed by 2 bases and J by 8 bases, 13 bases remained unmatched. The CDR3 nucleotides read TGTGCCAGCAGTTACCCCAAACAGGGGGGTAATAGGGGCTACACCTTC. Translating it yields CASSYPKQGGNRGYTF.

The rearrangement joins TRBV13 to TRBJ1-3; no reliable D call. Germline assignment: CDR1 PRHDT and CDR2 FYEKMQ (reference sequence). This CDR3 contains 14 residues. Trimming took 7 bases from V and 0 from J, leaving 10 bases between them. CDR3 loop: CASKGSDSGNTIYF. CDR3 coding DNA: TGTGCCAGCAAAGGCAGCGACTCTGGAAACACCATATATTTT.

This chain joins TRBV6-4 and TRBJ2-1; the match to TRBD1 covers 10 bases. Trimming cost V 5 bases and J 13 bases; bases outside gene matches: 14. The CDR3 extends over 15 amino acids. Per germline, CDR1 MRHNA and CDR2 SNTAGT. The CDR3 bases are TGTGCCAGCAGTCCCGGGACAGGGGACACGTTTGGACAGTTCTTC. It yields the protein CASSPGTGDTFGQFF.

The chain has TRBV27 and TRBJ2-2; D gene unclear. V was shortened by 0 bases and J by 4 bases, with 12 bases between the two germline ends. CDR3 length equals 16 residues. Germline V gene lookup returns CDR1 MNHEY and CDR2 SMNVEV (reference sequence). CDR3 sequence reads: CASSLSPLLSTGELFF. The CDR3 DNA follows: TGTGCCAGCAGTTTATCGCCCTTACTTAGCACCGGGGAGCTGTTTTTT.

The V gene is TRBV6-6, the J gene TRBJ1-2; D is unclear. Trimming cost V 5 bases and J 4 bases, with 17 bases left between them. From germline, CDR1 is MNHNY and CDR2 SVGAGI (reference sequence). CDR3 length: 15 amino acids. CDR3 nucleotides: TGTGCCAGCAGTCCCAGTTTTCCCTCGGGCTATGGCTACACCTTC. Its protein product is CASSPSFPSGYGYTF.

This clone was seen just once. The chain links TRBV19 to TRBJ1-5, with D maybe TRBD1 (5 bases). CDR1 and CDR2 (germline): LNHDA, SQIVND (reference sequence). V was shortened by 7 bases and J by 4 bases, with 11 bases between the two germline ends. This CDR3 has 13 residues. CDR3 sequence reads: CASTLDINQPQHF. The CDR3 DNA reads as TGTGCCAGTACCTTGGACATAAATCAGCCCCAGCATTTT.

The chain uses TRBV27 and TRBJ2-2; 14 bases are a match to TRBD2. CDR1 and CDR2 (germline): MNHEY, SMNVEV (reference sequence). The CDR3 length is 16 residues. The V gene end was trimmed by 10 bases and the J gene end by 6 bases; junction bases not matched to a gene: 10. The CDR3 DNA reads as TGTGCCACCTTCGGACTAGCGGGAGGATTATCCGGGGAGCTGTTTTTT. Amino acid sequence: CATFGLAGGLSGELFF.

This chain links TRBV5-6 with TRBJ1-1; no definite D call. This CDR3 region has 13 residues. Trimming cost V 2 bases and J 5 bases, with 10 bases left between them. The germline V gene has CDR1 SGHDT and CDR2 YYEEEE. CDR3 sequence: CASSLWGGTEAFF. CDR3 DNA: TGTGCCAGCAGCTTATGGGGAGGGACTGAAGCTTTCTTT.

The genes are TRBV19 and TRBJ2-1; D remains ambiguous. The CDR3 has 15 amino acids. V lost 5 bases and J lost 5, with 16 bases in between. CDR1 is LNHDA and CDR2 is SQIVND in the germline V gene (reference sequence). This CDR3 reads CASSCRFSLNNEQFF. CDR3 bases: TGTGCCAGTAGTTGCCGATTTAGCCTTAACAATGAGCAGTTCTTC.

This sequence joins TRBV6-1 and TRBJ1-2, with unresolved D. Germline CDR1 is MNHNS and CDR2 is SASEGT. The CDR3 runs 12 residues. V was cut by 7 bases and J by 6 bases, with 12 bases left in between. The DNA of the CDR3 is TGTGCCAGCAACAGACCCGCGGATGGCTACACCTTC. Amino acids: CASNRPADGYTF.

The CDR3 protein is CASSMEGPAEDEQYF. CDR3 nucleotides: TGTGCCAGTAGTATGGAGGGTCCCGCCGAGGACGAGCAGTACTTC. This chain links TRBV19 with TRBJ2-7; D possibly corresponds to TRBD2 (6 bases). The CDR3 is 15 amino acids. From germline, CDR1 is LNHDA and CDR2 SQIVND (reference sequence). V was trimmed by 3 bases and J by 5 bases, leaving 17 bases between them.

This clone was seen a single time. This chain uses TRBV7-9 with TRBJ2-5; D not certain. The CDR3 consists of 12 residues. The ends were cut back, 5 bases at V and 5 bases at J, with 9 bases in the middle. The V gene's germline CDR1 is SEHNR and CDR2 FQNEAQ (reference sequence). The CDR3 reads CASSVLEETQYF. The CDR3 DNA reads TGTGCCAGCAGCGTTCTGGAGGAGACCCAGTACTTC. Based on the CDR3 plus reference TRBV7-9 and TRBJ2-5, the full variable domain is DTGVSQNPRHKITKRGQNVTFRCDPISEHNRLYWYRQTLGQGPEFLTYFQNEAQLEKSRLLSDRFSAERPKGSFSTLEIQRTEQGDSAMYLCASSVLEETQYFGPGTRLLVL.

This clone was detected once. Other DNA sequences of this sample code for an identical CDR3. This sequence joins TRBV7-3 and TRBJ1-1; D unresolved. The CDR3 contains 13 residues. Germline loops: CDR1 SGHTA, CDR2 FQGTGA. Between the trimmed V and J ends, which lost 3 bases and 0 bases, there was a span of 5 bases. For the CDR3, the DNA is TGTGCCAGCAGCTTGAGCCTGAACACTGAAGCTTTCTTT. Translating it yields CASSLSLNTEAFF.

V gene TRBV13 combines with J gene TRBJ2-1; the D is unclear. CDR1 and CDR2 from the germline V gene are PRHDT and FYEKMQ (reference sequence). The CDR3 length is 16 residues. The V end lost 6 bases, the J end lost 0 bases, and 15 bases lay between the germline ends. DNA of the CDR3: TGTGCCAGCAGTTATAGGGCCTGGGGCTCCTACAATGAGCAGTTCTTC. Its protein product is CASSYRAWGSYNEQFF.